This TCR beta chain was sequenced in a study of T cell changes during pregnancy in multiple sclerosis (dated 2019 in TCRdb). Notes on the research overall: The study examined how the T cell repertoire changed over the course of pregnancy in women with multiple sclerosis.

Libraries were made using the immunoSEQ multiplex PCR assay. TCRdb's version of the immuneACCESS table is confined to in-frame rearrangements and falls short of the full clone set. An unresolved V gene accounts for under half of the shortfall where checked; the remainder is of unknown origin. The sample table contains around 95,000 clones; only one count was recorded for under 95% of them. The top ten clones comprise around 2.1% of the sample. This clone appeared a single time. Its antigen is unknown. Base qualities are missing; no much larger clone stands one base away. The receptor was derived from a female donor in good health, enrolled as a control in a pregnancy study. The source material was peripheral blood, sampled after pregnancy.

The nucleotide sequence reads as follows: TGTGCCAGCGTGCCTAGAGGGTCAGATACGCAGTATTTT. Its translation reads: CASVPRGSDTQYF. The chain joins TRBV2 to TRBJ2-3; tentative D gene TRBD2, with 5 bases matching. The CDR3 sequence holds 13 residues, the cysteine and phenylalanine included. The entry retains the CDR3 DNA only, 39 bases that are in frame from base 1. Reading the germline V gene gives CDR1 SNHLY and CDR2 FYNNEI. The trim is 8 bases for V and 4 bases for J, with a gap of 13 bases between the germline ends.